The 24 T cell receptor beta chains in this list originate from one sample, sequenced in a study of T-cell memory formation after mild COVID-19. TCRdb re-called the 5' RACE reads with MiXCR, one entry per CDR3 protein. The table includes under 450,000 distinct CDR3 sequences, about 15% detected once. The specimen sequenced was PBMCs or a T cell subset sorted from them (not recorded which). The receptors shown here come from a man between 18 and 29 years old who had mild COVID-19 (a few samples of this study predate the infection). Cell type and time point are not known.

This clonotype turned up a few times. The rearrangement joins TRBV12-3 or TRBV12-4 to TRBJ2-1; the D gene is possibly TRBD2 (6 bases). V was pared by 6 bases and J by 8 bases, with 17 bases between. The CDR3 is 14 amino acids. As DNA, the CDR3 is TGTGCCAGCAGATTTAGCGGTGAAGGCGATGAGCAGTTCTTC. Translated, it gives CASRFSGEGDEQFF.

This clonotype was found a few times. The gene calls are TRBV27 and TRBJ2-3; the D gene could be TRBD1 or TRBD2 (6 bases each). The germline V gene encodes CDR1 MNHEY and CDR2 SMNVEV (reference sequence). The CDR3 spans 16 residues. V shed 0 bases and J shed 1 base, with 11 bases lying between them. The CDR3 DNA is TGTGCCAGCAGTTTATCGGGGGGCCGAGGCACAGATACGCAGTATTTT. Its protein product is CASSLSGGRGTDTQYF.

This chain uses TRBV10-3 with TRBJ2-7; 13 nucleotides line up with TRBD2. The CDR3 runs to 17 residues. J lost 0 bases, V lost 3 bases, and 5 bases had no gene match. Germline CDR1 is ENHRY and CDR2 is SYGVKD. CDR3 region: CAISDWTSGGRSYEQYF. In DNA, the CDR3 is TGTGCCATCAGTGACTGGACTAGCGGGGGCCGCTCCTACGAGCAGTACTTC.

This clonotype was observed a handful of times. This chain connects TRBV6-1 to TRBJ1-1; no clear D. CDR3 length: 13 residues. The V gene lost 7 bases and the J gene lost 4 bases, with 13 bases spanning the gap. Germline CDR1 reads MNHNS; CDR2 reads SASEGT. This chain's CDR3 is CASTRRPATEAFF. The CDR3 region has the DNA TGTGCCAGCACCCGACGGCCAGCCACTGAAGCTTTCTTT.

This clonotype was seen repeatedly, ten times or more. V usage is TRBV7-2 and J usage is TRBJ2-3; D is uncertain. The CDR3 spans 15 residues. Deletions cut 5 bases from V and 4 bases from J, with 16 bases between. Germline loops: CDR1 SGHTA, CDR2 FQGNSA. This CDR3 reads CASSPALVYADTQYF. The CDR3 DNA sequence: TGTGCCAGCAGCCCAGCTCTCGTGTATGCAGATACGCAGTATTTT.

J is TRBJ2-3 and V is TRBV5-1; D perhaps matches TRBD1 (5 bases). With 0 bases removed from V and 5 bases from J, the gap between germline ends came to 13 bases. Per germline, CDR1 SGHRS and CDR2 YFSETQ. This CDR3 region has 15 residues. The CDR3 spells CASSLDGAAGDTQYF. The CDR3 nucleotides are TGCGCCAGCAGCTTGGATGGGGCAGCCGGAGATACGCAGTATTTT. The full variable domain, with the rest looked up from reference TRBV5-1 and TRBJ2-3, is KAGVTQTPRYLIKTRGQQVTLSCSPISGHRSVSWYQQTPGQGLQFLFEYFSETQRNKGNFPGRFSGRQFSNSRSEMNVSTLELGDSALYLCASSLDGAAGDTQYFGPGTRLTVL.

This clonotype was detected a few times. V and J are TRBV5-1 and TRBJ1-1; 9 bases map to TRBD1. Germline loops: CDR1 SGHRS, CDR2 YFSETQ. Unmatched junction bases numbered 3, after V lost 2 bases and J lost 1 base. This CDR3 region has 15 residues. CDR3 region: CASSLMTGGNTEAFF. The CDR3 DNA is TGCGCCAGCAGCTTAATGACAGGGGGGAACACTGAAGCTTTCTTT.

This clonotype appeared many times. The V gene is TRBV7-2, the J gene TRBJ2-7; D is unresolved. Germline V gene lookup returns CDR1 SGHTA and CDR2 FQGNSA. V was clipped by 9 bases and J by 5 bases, with 17 bases between them. The CDR3 consists of 13 residues. CDR3 DNA: TGTGCCAGTGGACCCCAGAGGAACGACGAGCAGTACTTC. Protein product: CASGPQRNDEQYF.

This clonotype appeared a few times. V usage is TRBV7-3 and J usage is TRBJ2-4; D is tentatively TRBD1 or TRBD2 (6 bases each). Trimming left V 5 bases short and J 6 bases short, with 14 bases between. Per the germline V gene, CDR1 is SGHTA and CDR2 is FQGTGA. The CDR3 is made up of 14 amino acids. CDR3 DNA: TGTGCCAGCAGCGCAGGGGAGGCGGGAAACATTCAGTACTTC. Its translation: CASSAGEAGNIQYF.

The sample holds a few counts of this clonotype. V and J are TRBV9 and TRBJ1-1; possibly TRBD1 for D (6 bases). The CDR3 runs to 15 residues. Germline loops: CDR1 SGDLS, CDR2 YYNGEE. Trimming shortened V by 4 bases and J by 1 base, and 14 bases separated the two germline ends. CDR3 DNA sequence: TGTGCCAGCAGCACGACCGGACAGTCGAACACTGAAGCTTTCTTT. It yields the protein CASSTTGQSNTEAFF.

To note about this clonotype: Mismatch with germline at one junction end may stem from a read error. This sequence joins TRBV9 and TRBJ2-1; TRBD2 aligns across 9 bases. The CDR3 spans 15 residues. Germline V gene data show CDR1 as SGDLS and CDR2 as YYNGEE. The CDR3 loop reads CASSVRGGAYDEQFF. CDR3 DNA sequence: TGTGCCAGCAGCGTACGCGGGGGGGCCTACGATGAGCAGTTCTTC.

This clonotype came up a few times. This sequence joins TRBV12-3 or TRBV12-4 and TRBJ2-1, with D maybe TRBD2 (7 bases). V was trimmed by 2 bases and J by 10 bases, leaving 12 bases between them. The CDR3 is made up of 13 amino acids. CDR3 region: CASSLRSGGEQFF. CDR3 DNA: TGTGCCAGCAGTTTACGGTCGGGGGGCGAGCAGTTCTTC.

The chain uses TRBV19 and TRBJ2-7; TRBD2 agrees at 10 bases. The length of the CDR3 is 15 residues. CDR1 is LNHDA and CDR2 is SQIVND in the germline V gene (reference sequence). With V trimmed by 2 bases and J by 2 bases, 3 bases remained unmatched. DNA of the CDR3: TGTGCCAGTAGTATATTACTAGCGGGGACCTACGAGCAGTACTTC. Amino acid sequence: CASSILLAGTYEQYF.

The rearrangement uses TRBV20-1 and TRBJ2-4; D unresolved. Trimming took off 3 bases at V and 6 bases at J, with 12 bases between the two ends. This CDR3 is 13 amino acids long. Germline assignment: CDR1 DFQATT and CDR2 SNEGSKA (reference sequence). The CDR3 DNA follows: TGCAGTGCTAGTCCTGAGTGGGCAAACATTCAGTACTTC. It codes for CSASPEWANIQYF.

In its sample, this clonotype was seen a few times. The genes are TRBV12-3 or TRBV12-4 and TRBJ2-2; 10 nucleotides match TRBD2. The CDR3 has 16 amino acids. After removal of 6 bases from V and 4 bases from J, the junction contained 8 bases not matched to a gene. DNA for the CDR3: TGTGCCAGCAGAGTCCGGACTAGCGGATCCACCGGGGAGCTGTTTTTT. Translation: CASRVRTSGSTGELFF.

This clonotype was seen ten or more times. The chain carries TRBV5-1 and TRBJ1-2; D not certain. This CDR3 spans 14 amino acids. CDR1 SGHRS and CDR2 YFSETQ come from the germline V gene. Trimming cost V 0 bases and J 2 bases, with 8 bases left between them. The CDR3 DNA is TGCGCCAGCAGCTTGGTATCGATAAACTATGGCTACACCTTC. Encoded protein: CASSLVSINYGYTF.

This clonotype was seen only a few times. This chain connects TRBV7-2 to TRBJ2-7; TRBD1 matches 7 bases. V shed 5 bases, J shed 6 bases, and the junction held 7 bases outside the gene matches. This CDR3 has 13 residues. The germline V gene has CDR1 SGHTA and CDR2 FQGNSA. Written as DNA, the CDR3 is TGTGCCAGCAGCCCCCTGACAGGGTTCGAGCAGTACTTC. This translates into CASSPLTGFEQYF.

This clonotype was observed at least ten times. The chain joins TRBV5-1 to TRBJ2-7, with a weak D call TRBD1 (5 bases). The CDR3 has 14 amino acids. Trimming left V 1 base short and J 4 bases short, with 12 bases between. Germline loops: CDR1 SGHRS, CDR2 YFSETQ. DNA of the CDR3: TGCGCCAGCAGCTTGCTAGACAGCTTATACGAGCAGTACTTC. As protein: CASSLLDSLYEQYF.

This clonotype occurred many times. The rearrangement joins TRBV6-4 to TRBJ2-6; D gene unclear. CDR1 and CDR2 (germline): MRHNA, SNTAGT. This CDR3 has 16 amino acids. The V end was cut by 3 bases, the J end by 0 bases, with 9 bases between. CDR3 bases: TGTGCCAGCAGTGAATCCTCACGCTCTGGGGCCAACGTCCTGACTTTC. It encodes CASSESSRSGANVLTF.

This chain links TRBV6-5 with TRBJ2-7; 11 bases are shared with TRBD2. This CDR3 spans 15 amino acids. CDR1 and CDR2 (germline): MNHEY, SVGAGI. Germline trimming cut 6 bases from V and 0 bases from J; bases unmatched to any gene: 4. The CDR3 DNA follows: TGTGCCAGCAGCAAGCTAGCGGGGGGCTCCTACGAGCAGTACTTC. Its translation: CASSKLAGGSYEQYF.

Ten or more counts support this clonotype. This chain joins TRBV18 and TRBJ2-1; 7 nucleotides line up with TRBD2. Germline-derived CDR1 and CDR2 are KGHSH and LQKENI. V was pared by 4 bases and J by 6 bases, with 6 bases of the junction left unmatched. The CDR3 extends over 14 amino acids. This CDR3 is CASSLGLAANEQFF. CDR3 DNA: TGTGCCAGCTCACTCGGCCTAGCGGCCAATGAGCAGTTCTTC.

As DNA, the CDR3 is TGCAGTTATAGCTGGGGGGGGCCCCTGTACTTC. It translates to CSYSWGGPLYF. The gene calls are TRBV20-1 and TRBJ2-5; maybe TRBD2 (7 bases). The CDR3 loop spans 11 amino acids. V shed 8 bases and J shed 13 bases, with 20 bases lying between them. Per the germline V gene, CDR1 is DFQATT and CDR2 is SNEGSKA (reference sequence).

This clonotype was found a few times. In DNA, the CDR3 is TGTGCCAGTAGTTTCTGGTCCGCTGCTAGCACAGATACGCAGTATTTT. It encodes CASSFWSAASTDTQYF. The chain combines TRBV19 with TRBJ2-3; D remains unclear. V shed 5 bases and J shed 0 bases, with 15 bases lying between them. This CDR3 comprises 16 residues. The germline V gene encodes CDR1 LNHDA and CDR2 SQIVND (reference sequence).

The chain joins TRBV7-9 to TRBJ1-1, with D perhaps TRBD1 (5 bases). The CDR3 runs 10 residues. Germline V CDR1 and CDR2: SEHNR, FQNEAQ (reference sequence). V lost 5 bases, J lost 10 bases, and 8 bases lay in between. CDR3 residues: CASSPGGAFF. Here the CDR3 DNA reads TGTGCCAGCAGCCCGGGGGGAGCTTTCTTT.